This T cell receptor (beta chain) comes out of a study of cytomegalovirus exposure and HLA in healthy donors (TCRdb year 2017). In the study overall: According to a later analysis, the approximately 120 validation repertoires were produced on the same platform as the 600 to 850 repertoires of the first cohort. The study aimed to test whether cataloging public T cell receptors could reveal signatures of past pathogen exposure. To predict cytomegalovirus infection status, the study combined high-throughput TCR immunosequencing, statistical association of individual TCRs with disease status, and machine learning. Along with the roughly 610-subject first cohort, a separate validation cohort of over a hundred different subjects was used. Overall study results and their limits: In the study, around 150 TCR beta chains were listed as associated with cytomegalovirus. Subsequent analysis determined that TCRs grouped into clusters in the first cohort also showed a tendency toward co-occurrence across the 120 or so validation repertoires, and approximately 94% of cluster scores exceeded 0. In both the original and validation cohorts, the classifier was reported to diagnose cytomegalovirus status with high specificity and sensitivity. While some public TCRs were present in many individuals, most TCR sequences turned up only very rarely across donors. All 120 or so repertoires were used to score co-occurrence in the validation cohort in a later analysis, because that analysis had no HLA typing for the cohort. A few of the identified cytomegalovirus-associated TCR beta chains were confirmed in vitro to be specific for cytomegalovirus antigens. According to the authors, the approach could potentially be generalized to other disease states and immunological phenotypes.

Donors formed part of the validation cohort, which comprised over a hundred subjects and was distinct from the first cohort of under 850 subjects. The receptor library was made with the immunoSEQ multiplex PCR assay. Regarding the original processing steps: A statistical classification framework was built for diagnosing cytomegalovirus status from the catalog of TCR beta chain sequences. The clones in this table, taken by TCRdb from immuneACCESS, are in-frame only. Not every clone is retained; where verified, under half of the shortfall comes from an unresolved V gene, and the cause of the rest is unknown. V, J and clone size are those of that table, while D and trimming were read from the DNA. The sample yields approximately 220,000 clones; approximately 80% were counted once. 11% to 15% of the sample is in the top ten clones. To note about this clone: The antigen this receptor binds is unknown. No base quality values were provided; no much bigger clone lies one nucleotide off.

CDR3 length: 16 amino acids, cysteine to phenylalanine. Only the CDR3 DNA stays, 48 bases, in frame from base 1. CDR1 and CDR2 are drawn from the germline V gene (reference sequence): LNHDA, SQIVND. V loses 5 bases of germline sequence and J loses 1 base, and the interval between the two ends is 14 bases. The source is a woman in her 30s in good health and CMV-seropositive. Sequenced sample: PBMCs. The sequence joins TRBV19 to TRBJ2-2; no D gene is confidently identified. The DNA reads TGTGCCAGTAGTGGGCCCAGGCTCATGAACACCGGGGAGCTGTTTTTT. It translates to CASSGPRLMNTGELFF.